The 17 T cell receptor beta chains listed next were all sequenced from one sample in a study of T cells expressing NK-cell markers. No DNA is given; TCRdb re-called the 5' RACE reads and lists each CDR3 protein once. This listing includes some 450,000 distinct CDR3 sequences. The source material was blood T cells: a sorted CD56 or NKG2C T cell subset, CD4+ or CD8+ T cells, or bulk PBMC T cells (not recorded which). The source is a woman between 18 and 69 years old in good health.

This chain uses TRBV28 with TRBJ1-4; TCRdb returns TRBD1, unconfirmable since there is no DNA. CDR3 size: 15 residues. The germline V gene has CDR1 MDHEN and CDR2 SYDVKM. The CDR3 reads CASSARGVGGEKLFF.

CDR3 protein: CSVDRGALETQYF. This chain connects TRBV29-1 to TRBJ2-5; there is no DNA to check the TCRdb D call of TRBD1. The CDR3 sequence is 13 residues long. Per the germline V gene, CDR1 is SQVTM and CDR2 is ANQGSEA. The full variable domain, completed using reference TRBV29-1 and TRBJ2-5, is SAVISQKPSRDICQRGTSLTIQCQVDSQVTMMFWYRQQPGQSLTLIATANQGSEATYESGFVIDKFPISRPNLTFSTLTVSNMSPEDSSIYLCSVDRGALETQYFGPGTRLLVL.

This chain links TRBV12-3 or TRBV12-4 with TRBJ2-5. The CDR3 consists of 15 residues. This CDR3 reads CASSLGSALGETQYF.

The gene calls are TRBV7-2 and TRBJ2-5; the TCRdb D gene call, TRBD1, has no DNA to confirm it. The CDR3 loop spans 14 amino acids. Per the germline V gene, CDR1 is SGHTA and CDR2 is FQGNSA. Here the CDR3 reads CASSLDPLQETQYF.

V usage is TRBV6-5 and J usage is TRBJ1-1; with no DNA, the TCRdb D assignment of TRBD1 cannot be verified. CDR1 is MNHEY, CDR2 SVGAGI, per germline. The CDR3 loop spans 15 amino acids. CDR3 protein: CASSYSRTANTEAFF.

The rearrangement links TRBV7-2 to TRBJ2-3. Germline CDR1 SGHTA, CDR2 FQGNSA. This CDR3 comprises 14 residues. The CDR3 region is CASSLGYGSDTQYF.

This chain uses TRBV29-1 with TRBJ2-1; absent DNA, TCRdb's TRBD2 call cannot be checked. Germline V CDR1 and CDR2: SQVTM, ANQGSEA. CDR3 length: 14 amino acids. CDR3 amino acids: CSVEGSPSYNEQFF.

The CDR3 here is CASSYDSTGTQYF. The chain employs TRBV6-5 and TRBJ2-3. The CDR3 covers 13 residues. Germline loops: CDR1 MNHEY, CDR2 SVGAGI.

The CDR3 reads CASSSEGRYEQYF. The chain uses TRBV27 and TRBJ2-7; TCRdb reports TRBD1, a call that lacks DNA to check it against. This CDR3 contains 13 residues. Germline CDR1 and CDR2: MNHEY and SMNVEV (reference sequence).

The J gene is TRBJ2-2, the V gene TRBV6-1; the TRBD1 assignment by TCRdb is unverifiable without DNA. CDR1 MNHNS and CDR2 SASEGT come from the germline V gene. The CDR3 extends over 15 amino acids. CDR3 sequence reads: CASTPQGTHTGELFF.

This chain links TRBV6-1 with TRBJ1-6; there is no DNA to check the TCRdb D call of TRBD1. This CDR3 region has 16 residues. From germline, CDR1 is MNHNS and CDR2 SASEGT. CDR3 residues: CASNGAADSYNSPLHF.

The CDR3 is CASSYSMQKNQPQHF. The V gene is TRBV6-5, the J gene TRBJ1-5. This CDR3 is 15 amino acids long. CDR1 MNHEY and CDR2 SVGAGI come from the germline V gene.

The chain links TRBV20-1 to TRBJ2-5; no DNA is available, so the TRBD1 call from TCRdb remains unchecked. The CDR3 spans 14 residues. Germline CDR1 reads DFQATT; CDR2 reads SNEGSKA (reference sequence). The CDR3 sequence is CSANQGNTGKTQYF.

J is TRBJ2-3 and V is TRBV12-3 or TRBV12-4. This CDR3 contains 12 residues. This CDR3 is CASSDQWNTQYF.

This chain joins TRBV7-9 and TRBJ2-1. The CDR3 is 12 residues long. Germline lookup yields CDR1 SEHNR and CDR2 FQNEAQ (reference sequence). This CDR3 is CASSADYNEQFF. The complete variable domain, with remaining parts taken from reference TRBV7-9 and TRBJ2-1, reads DTGVSQNPRHKITKRGQNVTFRCDPISEHNRLYWYRQTLGQGPEFLTYFQNEAQLEKSRLLSDRFSAERPKGSFSTLEIQRTEQGDSAMYLCASSADYNEQFFGPGTRLTVL.

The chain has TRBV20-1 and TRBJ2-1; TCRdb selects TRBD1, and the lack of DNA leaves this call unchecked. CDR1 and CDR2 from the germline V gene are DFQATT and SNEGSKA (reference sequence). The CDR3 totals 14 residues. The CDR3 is CSPTSTGHLNEQFF.

Here the CDR3 reads CSVGGFHSYEQYF. The chain uses TRBV29-1 and TRBJ2-7. Germline loops: CDR1 SQVTM, CDR2 ANQGSEA. The CDR3 runs 13 residues.